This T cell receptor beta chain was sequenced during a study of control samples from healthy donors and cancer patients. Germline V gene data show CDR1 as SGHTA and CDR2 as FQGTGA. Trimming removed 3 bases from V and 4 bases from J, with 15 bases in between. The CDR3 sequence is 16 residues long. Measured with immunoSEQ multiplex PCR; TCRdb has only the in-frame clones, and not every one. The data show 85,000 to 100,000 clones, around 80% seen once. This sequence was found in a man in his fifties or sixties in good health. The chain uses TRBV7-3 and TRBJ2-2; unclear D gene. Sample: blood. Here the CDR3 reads CASSFMPLLSTGELFF. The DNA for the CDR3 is TGTGCCAGCAGCTTTATGCCTCTCTTGAGCACCGGGGAGCTGTTTTTT.